The clone carrying this T cell receptor beta chain was observed a few times. These data originate in a study of low-dose radiotherapy and immunotherapy resistance in tumors. The V and J ends lost 0 bases and 2 bases, in that order; junction bases with no gene match: 0. Per germline, CDR1 LGHNA and CDR2 YNFKEQ. This CDR3 is built from 16 residues. Time point given: after trial treatment. The treatment: LDRT plus nivolumab, ipilimumab, low-dose cyclophosphamide and aspirin (RACIN trial). Those eligible were patients bearing advanced solid tumors lacking tumor-infiltrating lymphocytes. With TRAV- and TRBV-specific primers, first-strand cDNA was made, covering the alpha and beta chains. With a V-primer adapter and a constant-region primer, TCRs were amplified for around 21 PCR cycles. Each CDR3 protein gets one entry after TCRdb re-called the reads with MiXCR. This sample has under 75,000 distinct CDR3 sequences, with about 25% found just once.

Sequenced material: PBMCs, taken after low-dose radiotherapy plus immunotherapy. This sequence joins TRBV4-2 and TRBJ2-1; 11 bases are shared with TRBD2. The receptor was derived from a male donor with prostate cancer. CDR3: CASSQETSGAYNEQFF. CDR3 nucleotide sequence: TGTGCCAGCAGCCAAGAGACTAGCGGGGCCTACAATGAGCAGTTCTTC.